The sample holds a few counts of the clone carrying this T cell receptor (beta chain). Its specificity is not known. The data stem from a study of T cell repertoires in cytomegalovirus infection. TCRdb reprocessed the reads via MiXCR and lists one record per CDR3 protein. The table includes some 320,000 distinct CDR3 sequences, about 28% detected once. Study-level points and caveats: It was HLA-C-restricted CMV-specific TCR beta clonotypes that dominated the response ex vivo. Identification of carriers of CMV plus the relevant HLA was achieved through cumulative public TCR beta family frequency.

The CDR3 length is 16 residues. The V and J ends lost 7 bases and 0 bases respectively, with 16 bases between them. Germline CDR1 SGHTA, CDR2 FQGTGA. This receptor was obtained from a human donor in good health (CMV status not recorded). Some clones in this sample may be carry-over from other donors' samples. The chain recombines TRBV7-3 with TRBJ1-3; D possibly corresponds to TRBD1 (6 bases). This specimen consisted of cultured PBMCs, obtained from culture after CMV antigen stimulation. The CDR3 protein is CASTVFGQSSGNTIYF. CDR3 sequence (DNA): TGTGCCAGCACCGTGTTTGGACAGAGCTCTGGAAACACCATATATTTT.